This TCR beta chain derives from a study of blood T cell repertoires in COVID-19. Germline V lookup: CDR1 SGHTA, CDR2 FQGNSA. V was pared by 6 bases and J by 14 bases, with 16 bases of the junction left unmatched. The CDR3 covers 15 residues. As handled by the study authors: How many nucleated cells were present was estimated from reference gene primer amplification. TCRdb keeps only in-frame clones here, not all; method: immunoSEQ multiplex PCR. V and J calls and clone size are given by that table; D and trimming were obtained from the DNA. The top ten clones hold about 9.8% of a sample with 40,000 or so clones, over 80% of them seen once.

The source is a human donor in a cohort sampled during active COVID-19. The chain couples TRBV7-2 to TRBJ1-6; TRBD1 agrees at 7 bases. The sequenced sample was peripheral blood. The DNA of the CDR3 is TGTGCCAGCAGTTATCCGGGACAGAGGAGTATGGCCCTCCACTTT. Its translation: CASSYPGQRSMALHF.